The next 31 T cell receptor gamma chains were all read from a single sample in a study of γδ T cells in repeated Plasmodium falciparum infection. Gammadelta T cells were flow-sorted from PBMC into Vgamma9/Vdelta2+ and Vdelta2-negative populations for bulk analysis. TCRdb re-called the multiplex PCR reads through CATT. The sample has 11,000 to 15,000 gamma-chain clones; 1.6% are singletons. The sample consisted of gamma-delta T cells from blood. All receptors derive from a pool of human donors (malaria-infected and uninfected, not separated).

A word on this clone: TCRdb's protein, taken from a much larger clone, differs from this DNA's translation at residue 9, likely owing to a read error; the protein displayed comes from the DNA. CDR3 region: CATWDGIYCKKLF. The CDR3 DNA sequence: TGTGCCACCTGGGACGGAATTTATTGTAAGAAACTCTTT. This chain connects TRGV2 to TRGJ1 or TRGJ2. TCRdb carries no J gene annotation; the J gene was assigned here by matching the DNA with germline. This CDR3 has 13 residues. The germline CDR1 and CDR2 sequences are EGSNGY and YDSYNSKV.

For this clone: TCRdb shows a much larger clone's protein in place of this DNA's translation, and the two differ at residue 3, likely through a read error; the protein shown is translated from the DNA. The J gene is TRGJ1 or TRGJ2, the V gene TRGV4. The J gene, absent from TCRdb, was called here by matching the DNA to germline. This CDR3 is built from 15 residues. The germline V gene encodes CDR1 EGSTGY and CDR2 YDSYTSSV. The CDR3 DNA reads TGTGCCGCCTGGGATAGGCCTTGGATTTATTATAAGAAACTCTTT. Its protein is CAAWDRPWIYYKKLF.

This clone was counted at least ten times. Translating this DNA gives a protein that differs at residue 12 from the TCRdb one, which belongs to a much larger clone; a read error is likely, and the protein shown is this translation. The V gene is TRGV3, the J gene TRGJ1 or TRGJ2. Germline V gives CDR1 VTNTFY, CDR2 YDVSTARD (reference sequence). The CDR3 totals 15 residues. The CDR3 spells CATWDRQGNYYMKLF. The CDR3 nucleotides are TGTGCCACCTGGGACAGGCAGGGGAATTATTATATGAAACTCTTT.

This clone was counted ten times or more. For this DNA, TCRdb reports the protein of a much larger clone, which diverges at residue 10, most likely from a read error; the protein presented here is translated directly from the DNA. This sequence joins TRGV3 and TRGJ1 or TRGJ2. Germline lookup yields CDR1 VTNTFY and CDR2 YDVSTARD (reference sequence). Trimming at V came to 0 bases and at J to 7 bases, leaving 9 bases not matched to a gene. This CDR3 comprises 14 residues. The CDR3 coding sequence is TGTGCCACCTGGGACAGGCCGCAATCGTATAAGAAACTCTTT. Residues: CATWDRPQSYKKLF.

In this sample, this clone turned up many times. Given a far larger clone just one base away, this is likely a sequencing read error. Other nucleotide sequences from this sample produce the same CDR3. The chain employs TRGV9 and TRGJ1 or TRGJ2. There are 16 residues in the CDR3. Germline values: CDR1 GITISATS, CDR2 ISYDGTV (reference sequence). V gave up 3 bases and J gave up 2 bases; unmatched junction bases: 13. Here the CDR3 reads CALWEKEVFDYYKKLF. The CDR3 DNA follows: TGTGCCTTGTGGGAGAAAGAAGTCTTCGATTATTATAAGAAACTCTTT.

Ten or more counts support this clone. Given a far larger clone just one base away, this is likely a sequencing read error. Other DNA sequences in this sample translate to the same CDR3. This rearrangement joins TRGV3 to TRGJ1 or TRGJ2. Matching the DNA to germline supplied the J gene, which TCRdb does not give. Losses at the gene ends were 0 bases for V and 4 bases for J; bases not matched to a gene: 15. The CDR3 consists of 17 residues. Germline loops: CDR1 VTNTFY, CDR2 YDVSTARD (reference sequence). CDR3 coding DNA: TGTGCCACCTGGGACAGGCGGGGGCTGTTGGGATATTATAAGAAACTCTTT. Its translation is CATWDRRGLLGYYKKLF.

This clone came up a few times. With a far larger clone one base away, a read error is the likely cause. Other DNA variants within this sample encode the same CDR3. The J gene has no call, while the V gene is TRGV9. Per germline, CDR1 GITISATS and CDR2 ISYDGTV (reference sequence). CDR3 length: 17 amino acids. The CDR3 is CALWEVLGIGNYYKKLF. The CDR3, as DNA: TGTGCCTTGTGGGAGGTGCTTGGGATAGGAAATTATTATAAAAAACTCTTT.

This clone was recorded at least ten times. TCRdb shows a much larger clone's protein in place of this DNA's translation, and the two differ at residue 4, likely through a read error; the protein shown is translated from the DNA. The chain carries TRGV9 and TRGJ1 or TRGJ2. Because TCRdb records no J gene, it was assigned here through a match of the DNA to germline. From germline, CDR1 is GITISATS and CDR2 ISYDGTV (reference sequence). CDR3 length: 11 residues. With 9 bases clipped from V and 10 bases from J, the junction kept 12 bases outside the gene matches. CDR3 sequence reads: CALRVALKKLF. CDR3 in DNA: TGTGCCTTGCGGGTTGCCTTAAAGAAACTCTTT.

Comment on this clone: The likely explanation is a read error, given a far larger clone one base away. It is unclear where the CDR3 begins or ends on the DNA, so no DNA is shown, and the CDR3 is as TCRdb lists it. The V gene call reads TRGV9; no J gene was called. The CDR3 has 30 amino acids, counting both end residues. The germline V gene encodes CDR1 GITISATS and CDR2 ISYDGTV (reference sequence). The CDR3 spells CALWEAEIRNSLAVEQHWLSQVSIGRIQHF.

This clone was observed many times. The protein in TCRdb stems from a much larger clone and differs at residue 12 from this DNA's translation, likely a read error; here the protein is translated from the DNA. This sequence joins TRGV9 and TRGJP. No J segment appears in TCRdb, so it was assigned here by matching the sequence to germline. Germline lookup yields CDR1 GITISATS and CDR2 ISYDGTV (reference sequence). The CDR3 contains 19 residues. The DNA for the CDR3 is TGTGCCTTGTGGGAGGTGCATCGCCCTCAAGAGTCGGGCAAAAAAATCAAGGTATTT. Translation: CALWEVHRPQESGKKIKVF.

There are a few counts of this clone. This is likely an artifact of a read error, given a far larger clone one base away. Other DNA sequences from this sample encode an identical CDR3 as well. The CDR3 protein is CATWDGPFLYYKKLF. In DNA, the CDR3 is TGCGCCACCTGGGATGGGCCCTTCCTTTATTATAAGAAACTCTTT. The chain employs TRGV4 and TRGJ1 or TRGJ2. TCRdb records no J gene; here it was assigned by comparing the DNA to germline. The CDR3 length is 15 residues. The germline V gene has CDR1 EGSTGY and CDR2 YDSYTSSV.

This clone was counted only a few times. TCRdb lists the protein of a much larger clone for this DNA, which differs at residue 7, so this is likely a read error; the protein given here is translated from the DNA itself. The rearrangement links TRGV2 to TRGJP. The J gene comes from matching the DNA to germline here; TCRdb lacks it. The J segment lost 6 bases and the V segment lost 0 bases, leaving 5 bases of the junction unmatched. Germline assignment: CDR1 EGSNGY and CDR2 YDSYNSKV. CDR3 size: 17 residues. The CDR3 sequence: CATWDGTPELGKKIKVF. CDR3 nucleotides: TGTGCCACCTGGGACGGGACGCCAGAGTTGGGCAAAAAAATCAAGGTATTT.

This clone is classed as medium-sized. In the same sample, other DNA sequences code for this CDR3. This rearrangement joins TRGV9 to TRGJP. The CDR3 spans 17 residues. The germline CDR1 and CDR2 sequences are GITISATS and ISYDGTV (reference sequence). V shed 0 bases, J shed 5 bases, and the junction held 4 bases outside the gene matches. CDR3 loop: CALWEVLEELGKKIKVF. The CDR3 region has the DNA TGTGCCTTGTGGGAGGTGCTTGAAGAGTTGGGCAAAAAAATCAAGGTATTT.

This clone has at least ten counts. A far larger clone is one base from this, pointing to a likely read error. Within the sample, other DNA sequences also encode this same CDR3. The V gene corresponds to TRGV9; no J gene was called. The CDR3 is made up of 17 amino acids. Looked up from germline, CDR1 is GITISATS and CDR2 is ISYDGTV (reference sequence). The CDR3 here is CALWEVNKELGKKIKVF. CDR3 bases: TGTGCCTTGTGGGAGGTGAATAAAGAGTTGGGCAAAAAAATCAAAGTATTT.

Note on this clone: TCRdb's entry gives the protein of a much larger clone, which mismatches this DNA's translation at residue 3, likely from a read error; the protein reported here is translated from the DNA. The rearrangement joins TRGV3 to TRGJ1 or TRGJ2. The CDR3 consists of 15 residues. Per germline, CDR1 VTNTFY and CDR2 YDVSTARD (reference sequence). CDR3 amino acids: CAAWDRRARYYKKLF. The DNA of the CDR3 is TGTGCCGCCTGGGACAGGCGTGCGAGATATTATAAGAAACTCTTT.

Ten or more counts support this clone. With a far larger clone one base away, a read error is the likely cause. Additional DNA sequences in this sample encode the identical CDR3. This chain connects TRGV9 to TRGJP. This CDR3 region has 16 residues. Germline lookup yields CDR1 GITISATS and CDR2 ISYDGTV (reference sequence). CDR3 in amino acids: CALWAQGELGKKIKVF. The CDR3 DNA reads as TGTGCCTTGTGGGCCCAAGGTGAGTTGGGCAAGAAAATCAAGGTATTT.

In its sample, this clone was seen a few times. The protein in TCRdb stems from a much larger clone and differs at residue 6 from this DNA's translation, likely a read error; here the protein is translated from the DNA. The chain's CDR3 is CALWEAPVELGKKIKVF. The CDR3 DNA sequence: TGTGCCTTGTGGGAGGCGCCGGTGGAGTTGGGCAAAAAAATCAAGGTATTT. The genes are TRGV9 and TRGJP. Here the J gene came from matching the DNA to germline, since TCRdb omits it. With 2 bases clipped from V and 7 bases from J, the junction kept 8 bases outside the gene matches. CDR1 and CDR2 from the germline V gene are GITISATS and ISYDGTV (reference sequence). The CDR3 covers 17 residues.

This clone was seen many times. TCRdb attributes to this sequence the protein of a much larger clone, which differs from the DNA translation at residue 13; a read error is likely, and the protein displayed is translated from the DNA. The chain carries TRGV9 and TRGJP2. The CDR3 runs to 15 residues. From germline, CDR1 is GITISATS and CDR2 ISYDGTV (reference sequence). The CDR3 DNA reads TGTGCCTTGTGGGAGCCGGTCGGTAGTGATTGGATCAGGACGTTT. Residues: CALWEPVGSDWIRTF.

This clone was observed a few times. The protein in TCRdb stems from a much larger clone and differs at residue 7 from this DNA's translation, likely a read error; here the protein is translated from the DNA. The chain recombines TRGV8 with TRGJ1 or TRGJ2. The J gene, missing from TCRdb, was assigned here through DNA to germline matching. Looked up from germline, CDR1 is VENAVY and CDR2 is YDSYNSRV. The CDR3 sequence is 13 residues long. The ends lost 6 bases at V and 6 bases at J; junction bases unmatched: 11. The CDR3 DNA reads TGTGCCACCTGGAACCCCTCCGGTTATAAGAAACTCTTT. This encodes CATWNPSGYKKLF.

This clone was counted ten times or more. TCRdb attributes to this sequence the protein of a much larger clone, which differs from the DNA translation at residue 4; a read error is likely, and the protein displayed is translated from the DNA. The CDR3: CATRDDKKKLF. The CDR3 bases are TGTGCCACCCGGGATGACAAAAAGAAACTCTTT. This chain joins TRGV4 and TRGJ1 or TRGJ2. The CDR3 totals 11 residues. Germline V lookup: CDR1 EGSTGY, CDR2 YDSYTSSV.

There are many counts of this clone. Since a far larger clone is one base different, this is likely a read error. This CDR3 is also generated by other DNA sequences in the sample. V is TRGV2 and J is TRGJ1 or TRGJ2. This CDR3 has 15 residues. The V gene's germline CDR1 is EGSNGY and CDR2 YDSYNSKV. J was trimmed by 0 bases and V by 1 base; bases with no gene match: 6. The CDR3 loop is CATWDGVLNYYKKLF. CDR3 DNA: TGTGCCACCTGGGACGGTGTCCTGAATTATTATAAGAAACTCTTT.

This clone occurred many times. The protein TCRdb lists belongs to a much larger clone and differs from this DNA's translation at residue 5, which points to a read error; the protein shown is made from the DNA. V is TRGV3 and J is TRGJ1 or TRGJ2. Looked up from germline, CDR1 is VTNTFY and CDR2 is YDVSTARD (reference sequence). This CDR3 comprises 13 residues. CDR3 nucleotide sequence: TGTGCCACCTGGGGCAGGCATTATTATAAGAAACTCTTT. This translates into CATWGRHYYKKLF.

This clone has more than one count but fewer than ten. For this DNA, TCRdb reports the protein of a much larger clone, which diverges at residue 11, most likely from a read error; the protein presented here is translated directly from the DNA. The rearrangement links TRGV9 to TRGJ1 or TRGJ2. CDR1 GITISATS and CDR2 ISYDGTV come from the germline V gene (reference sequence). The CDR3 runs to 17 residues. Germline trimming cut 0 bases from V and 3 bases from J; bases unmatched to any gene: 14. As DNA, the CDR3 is TGTGCCTTGTGGGAGGTGCTTGGGATAGGAATTTATTATAAGAAACTCTTT. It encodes CALWEVLGIGIYYKKLF.

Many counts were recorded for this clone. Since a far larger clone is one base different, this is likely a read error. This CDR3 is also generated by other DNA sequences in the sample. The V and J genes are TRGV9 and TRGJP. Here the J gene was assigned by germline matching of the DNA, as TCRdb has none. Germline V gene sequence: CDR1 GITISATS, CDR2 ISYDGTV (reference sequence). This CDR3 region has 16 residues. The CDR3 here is CALWVMGELGKKIKVF. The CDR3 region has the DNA TGCGCCTTGTGGGTGATGGGAGAGTTGGGCAAAAAAATCAAGGTATTT.

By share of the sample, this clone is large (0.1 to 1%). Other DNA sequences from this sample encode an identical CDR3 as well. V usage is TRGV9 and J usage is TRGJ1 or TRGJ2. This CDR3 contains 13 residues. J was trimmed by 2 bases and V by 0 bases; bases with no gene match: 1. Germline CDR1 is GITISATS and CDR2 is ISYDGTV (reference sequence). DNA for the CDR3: TGTGCCTTGTGGGAGGTGCATTATTATAAGAAACTCTTT. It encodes CALWEVHYYKKLF.

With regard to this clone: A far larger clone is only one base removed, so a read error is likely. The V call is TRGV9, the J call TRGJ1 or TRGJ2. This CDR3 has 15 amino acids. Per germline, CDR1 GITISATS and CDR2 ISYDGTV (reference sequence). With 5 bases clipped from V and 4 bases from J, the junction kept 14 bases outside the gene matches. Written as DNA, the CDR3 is TGTGCCTTGTGGGTATTCATATCGAACTATTATAAGAAACTCTTT. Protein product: CALWVFISNYYKKLF.

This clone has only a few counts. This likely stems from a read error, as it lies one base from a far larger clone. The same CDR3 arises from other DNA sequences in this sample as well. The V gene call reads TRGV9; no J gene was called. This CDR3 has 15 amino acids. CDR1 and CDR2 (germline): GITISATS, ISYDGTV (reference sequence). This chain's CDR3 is CALWEPVGSDWIKTF. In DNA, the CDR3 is TGTGCCTTGTGGGAGCCGGTCGGTAGTGATTGGATTAAGACGTTT.

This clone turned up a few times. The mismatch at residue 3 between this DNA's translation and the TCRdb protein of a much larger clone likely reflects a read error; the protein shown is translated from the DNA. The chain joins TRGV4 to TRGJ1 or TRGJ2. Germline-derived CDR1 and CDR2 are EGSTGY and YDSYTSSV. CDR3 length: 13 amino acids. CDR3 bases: TGTGCCTCCTGGGATGGGCATTACTGTAAGAAACTCTTC. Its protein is CASWDGHYCKKLF.

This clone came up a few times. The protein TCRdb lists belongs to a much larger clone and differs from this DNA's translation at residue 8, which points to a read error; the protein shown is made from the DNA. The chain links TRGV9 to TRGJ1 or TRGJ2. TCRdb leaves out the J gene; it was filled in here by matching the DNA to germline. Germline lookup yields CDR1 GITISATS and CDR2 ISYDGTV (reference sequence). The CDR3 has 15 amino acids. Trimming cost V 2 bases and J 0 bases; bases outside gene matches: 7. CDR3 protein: CALWEGKMNYYKKLF. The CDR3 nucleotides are TGTGCCTTGTGGGAGGGCAAAATGAATTATTATAAGAAACTCTTT.

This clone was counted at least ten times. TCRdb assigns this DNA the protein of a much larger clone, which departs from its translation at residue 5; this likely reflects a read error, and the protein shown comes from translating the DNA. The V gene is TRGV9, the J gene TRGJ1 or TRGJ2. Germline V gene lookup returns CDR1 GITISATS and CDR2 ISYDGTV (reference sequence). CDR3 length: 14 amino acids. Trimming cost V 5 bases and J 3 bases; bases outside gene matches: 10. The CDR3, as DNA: TGTGCCTTGTGGGTGGCCCACCCTTATTATAAGAAACTCTTT. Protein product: CALWVAHPYYKKLF.

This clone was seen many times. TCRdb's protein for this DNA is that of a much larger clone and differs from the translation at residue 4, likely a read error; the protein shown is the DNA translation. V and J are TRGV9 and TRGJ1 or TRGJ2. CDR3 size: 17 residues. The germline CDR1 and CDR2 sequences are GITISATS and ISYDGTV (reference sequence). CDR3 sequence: CALREVKVAIKGYKKLF. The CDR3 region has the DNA TGTGCCTTGCGGGAGGTGAAGGTCGCGATTAAAGGTTATAAGAAACTCTTT.